This TCR beta chain was captured by sequencing in a study of PD-1 blockade in classical Hodgkin lymphoma. Relapses following autologous stem cell transplantation were seen in all patients, with brentuximab vedotin exposure varying. This table comes from immunoSEQ multiplex PCR, and its TCRdb copy is limited to in-frame clones, with some not included. The sample yields about 97,000 clones, approximately 88% seen once. The germline gives CDR1 SGHKS, CDR2 YYEKEE (reference sequence). The CDR3 contains 15 residues. Trimming removed 7 bases from V and 1 base from J, with 14 bases in between. The gene calls are TRBV5-5 and TRBJ2-2, with D possibly being TRBD1 (6 bases). This sample comprised peripheral blood mononuclear cells (PBMCs), obtained at baseline. This TCR was recovered from a human donor with classical Hodgkin lymphoma. CDR3: CASRRPGQNTGELFF. CDR3 nucleotide sequence: TGTGCCAGCCGTCGTCCGGGACAGAACACCGGGGAGCTGTTTTTT.